The rows below give T cell receptor beta chains drawn from one sample of a study of control samples from healthy donors and cancer patients. Profiling relied on immunoSEQ multiplex PCR, and the TCRdb table lists in-frame clones only, not all of them. The data hold roughly 200,000 clones, with over 90% observed a single time. The sequencing sample was made of blood. Receptor source: a man aged 50 to 59 in good health. Each CDR3 is given without its conserved first and last residue.

J: TRBJ2-4
V: TRBV4-1
length: 11
CDR3: ASSQVDRNIQY

J: TRBJ2-1
V: TRBV5-4
length: 13
CDR3: ASSPSSAPHNEQF

J: TRBJ1-2
V: TRBV19
length: 12
CDR3: ASSPNSGGSGYT

J: TRBJ1-1
V: TRBV19
length: 9
CDR3: ASSDREEAF

J: TRBJ2-5
V: TRBV7-9
length: 11
CDR3: ASRPDSQETQY

J: TRBJ1-2
V: TRBV7-2
length: 11
CDR3: ASRTTGIYGYT

J: TRBJ2-2
V: TRBV7-9
length: 14
CDR3: ASSPHRQGITGELF

J: TRBJ2-7
V: TRBV11-2
length: 12
CDR3: ASGGSRGTYEQY

J: TRBJ2-3
V: TRBV24-1
length: 14
CDR3: ATSVKVGVSTDTQY

J: TRBJ1-6
V: TRBV7-2
length: 13
CDR3: ASRLTGRMNSPLH

J: TRBJ1-6
V: TRBV5-1
length: 16
CDR3: ASSPETGMQSHLSPLH

J: TRBJ2-3
V: TRBV6-5
length: 13
CDR3: ASSPVVASTDTQY

J: TRBJ2-5
V: TRBV11-3
length: 11
CDR3: ASSFNSGETQY

J: TRBJ1-1
V: TRBV5-4
length: 12
CDR3: ASSSYGGRTEAF

J: TRBJ1-5
V: TRBV28
length: 13
CDR3: ASSFGQASNQPQH

J: TRBJ2-3
V: TRBV5-1
length: 13
CDR3: ASSVAGGVADTQY

J: TRBJ1-2
V: TRBV19
length: 10
CDR3: ASTHRGGGYT

J: TRBJ1-2
V: TRBV9
length: 12
CDR3: ASSAHRGDYGYT

J: TRBJ2-2
V: TRBV28
length: 12
CDR3: ASATTGGTGELF

J: TRBJ1-1
V: TRBV6-5
length: 11
CDR3: ASSYVESTEAF

J: TRBJ1-5
V: TRBV6-5
length: 12
CDR3: ASRGTGEHQPQH

J: TRBJ1-2
V: TRBV7-9
length: 11
CDR3: ASSVDSGYGYT

J: TRBJ2-3
V: TRBV25-1
length: 16
CDR3: ASSEFPRGRVSTDTQY

J: TRBJ2-1
V: TRBV28
length: 12
CDR3: ASSTADFYNEQF

J: TRBJ1-3
V: TRBV6-5
length: 13
CDR3: ATAFGRAGGSTIY

J: TRBJ2-7
V: TRBV5-4
length: 12
CDR3: ASSVWASSYEQY

J: TRBJ2-2
V: TRBV28
length: 13
CDR3: ASSRTGGHTGELF

J: TRBJ1-4
V: TRBV5-1
length: 13
CDR3: ASSLGGGESGKLF

J: TRBJ2-6
V: TRBV6-4
length: 15
CDR3: ASSAGTLSSGANVLT

J: TRBJ1-1
V: TRBV6-5
length: 12
CDR3: ASRPHTGLTEAF

J: TRBJ1-6
V: TRBV2
length: 10
CDR3: ASSAENSPLH

J: TRBJ1-2
V: TRBV20-1
length: 9
CDR3: SAQDYYGYT

J: TRBJ1-6
V: TRBV5-1
length: 13
CDR3: ASSIPTGENSPLH

J: TRBJ1-6
V: TRBV5-5
length: 13
CDR3: ASSFIVPLDSPLH

J: TRBJ1-3
V: TRBV6-2/TRBV6-3
length: 13
CDR3: ASSLNRPSELTIY

J: TRBJ1-5
V: TRBV7-2
length: 15
CDR3: ASSTSGTGGSNQPQH

J: TRBJ1-5
V: TRBV10-1
length: 13
CDR3: ASPPDRGDSQPQH

J: TRBJ2-7
V: TRBV30
length: 13
CDR3: AWSVKAGGPYEQY

J: TRBJ2-6
V: TRBV6-1
length: 14
CDR3: ASSEGQGRGANVLT

J: TRBJ1-5
V: TRBV15
length: 13
CDR3: ATSRAFGKYQPQH

J: TRBJ1-2
V: TRBV4-1
length: 11
CDR3: ASSQDGLYGYT